The sequence of this T cell receptor (beta chain) was determined in a study of siplizumab effects on memory and regulatory T cells. Study observations and caveats: Alloreactive CD4+ clones that could be mapped were on average about 70% Treg-derived with siplizumab, against roughly 25% in controls. To unstimulated subsets, only a minor fraction of alloreactive clones could be mapped. A major contribution to the alloresponse seemed to be made by naive T cells, which seemed more diverse than memory cells. No assignable naive or memory phenotype existed for roughly 80-96% of proliferating CD4+ or CD8+ clones.

This CDR3 comprises 16 residues. Germline CDR1 SGHRS, CDR2 YFSETQ. V gave up 1 base and J gave up 7 bases, with 17 bases separating them. In regard to this clone: What it recognizes is unknown.

Here immunoSEQ multiplex PCR was the method, and the copy in TCRdb shows in-frame clones only, minus some. The sample carries approximately 60,000 clones, 70% to 85% recorded once. The sequence came from a human donor in good health. This chain joins TRBV5-1 and TRBJ2-2; possible D gene TRBD1, 5 bases. Material: memory CD4+ T cells sorted from blood. CDR3 coding DNA: TGCGCCAGCAGCTTGTGGGGCAGGGATATGGTCGGGGAGCTGTTTTTT. Residues: CASSLWGRDMVGELFF.